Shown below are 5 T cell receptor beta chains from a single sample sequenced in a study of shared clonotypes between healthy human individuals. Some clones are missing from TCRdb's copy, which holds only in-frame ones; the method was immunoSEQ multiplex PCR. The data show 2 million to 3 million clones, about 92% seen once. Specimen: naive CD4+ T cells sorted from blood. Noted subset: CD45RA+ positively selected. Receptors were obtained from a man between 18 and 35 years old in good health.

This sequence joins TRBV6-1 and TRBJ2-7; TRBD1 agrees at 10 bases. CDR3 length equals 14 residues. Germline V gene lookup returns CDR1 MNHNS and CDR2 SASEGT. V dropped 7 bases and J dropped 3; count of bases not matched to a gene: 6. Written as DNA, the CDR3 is TGTGCCAGCAAAACGGACAGGGGGGTCTACGAGCAGTACTTC. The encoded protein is CASKTDRGVYEQYF.

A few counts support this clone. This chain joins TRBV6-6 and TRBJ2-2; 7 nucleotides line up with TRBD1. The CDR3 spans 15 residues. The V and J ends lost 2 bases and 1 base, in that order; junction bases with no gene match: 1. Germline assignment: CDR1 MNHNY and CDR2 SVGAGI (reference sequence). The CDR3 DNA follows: TGTGCCAGCAGTTACCGGACAGGGAACACCGGGGAGCTGTTTTTT. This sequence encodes CASSYRTGNTGELFF.

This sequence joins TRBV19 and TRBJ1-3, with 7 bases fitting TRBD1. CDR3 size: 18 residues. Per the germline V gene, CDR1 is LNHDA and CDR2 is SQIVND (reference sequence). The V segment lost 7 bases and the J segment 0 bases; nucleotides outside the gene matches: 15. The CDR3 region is CASIGSGTVFYSGNTIYF. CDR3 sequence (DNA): TGTGCCAGTATTGGATCCGGGACAGTCTTTTACTCTGGAAACACCATATATTTT.

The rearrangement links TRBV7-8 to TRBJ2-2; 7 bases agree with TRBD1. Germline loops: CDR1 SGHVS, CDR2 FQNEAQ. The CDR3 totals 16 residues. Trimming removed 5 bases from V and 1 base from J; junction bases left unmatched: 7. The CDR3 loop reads CASSPSPGGNTGELFF. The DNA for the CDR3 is TGTGCCAGCAGCCCCAGCCCAGGGGGGAACACCGGGGAGCTGTTTTTT. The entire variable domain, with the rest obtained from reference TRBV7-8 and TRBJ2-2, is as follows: GAGVSQSPRYKVAKRGQDVALRCDPISGHVSLFWYQQALGQGPEFLTYFQNEAQLDKSGLPSDRFFAERPEGSVSTLKIQRTQQEDSAVYLCASSPSPGGNTGELFFGEGSRLTVL.

The DNA for the CDR3 is TGCGCCAGCAGCTTGGATCCGGGTACGAACACTGAAGCTTTCTTT. Translated, it gives CASSLDPGTNTEAFF. V and J are TRBV5-1 and TRBJ1-1; D is ambiguous. Germline CDR1 SGHRS, CDR2 YFSETQ. The germline V and J ends were trimmed by 0 bases and 1 base, with 10 bases remaining between them. The CDR3 spans 15 residues.